A single sample is the source of the 7 T cell receptor beta chains below, sequenced in a study of beta chain features in type 1 diabetes. Reverse transcribing all isolated RNA meant expressed TCRB transcripts were sequenced. Clones were read by immunoSEQ multiplex PCR, and TCRdb kept only the in-frame ones, dropping some. The sample contains under 450,000 clones, more than 11% of which appear only once. Sequenced: naive CD4+ T cells from blood. The receptors shown here come from a man younger than 40 in good health.

The chain links TRBV19 to TRBJ1-2, with D unresolved. There are 14 residues in the CDR3. Trimming shortened V by 6 bases and J by 1 base, and 12 bases separated the two germline ends. The germline gives CDR1 LNHDA, CDR2 SQIVND (reference sequence). In nucleotides, the CDR3 is TGTGCCAGTAGCCCCGACCGACTTAACTATGGCTACACCTTC. Its protein is CASSPDRLNYGYTF.

This clone was detected only a few times. This chain joins TRBV7-2 and TRBJ2-7, with D possibly matching TRBD1 (6 bases). Germline CDR1 and CDR2: SGHTA and FQGNSA. The CDR3 consists of 17 residues. The germline V and J ends were trimmed by 3 bases and 2 bases, with 20 bases remaining between them. CDR3 DNA: TGTGCCAGCAGCTTGAACAGTGGGGCCCGGACAGCCTACGAGCAGTACTTC. It yields the protein CASSLNSGARTAYEQYF. The entire variable domain, with the rest obtained from reference TRBV7-2 and TRBJ2-7, is as follows: GAGVSQSPSNKVTEKGKDVELRCDPISGHTALYWYRQSLGQGLEFLIYFQGNSAPDKSGLPSDRFSAERTGGSVSTLTIQRTQQEDSAVYLCASSLNSGARTAYEQYFGPGTRLTVT.

The rearrangement uses TRBV7-2 and TRBJ2-5, with D maybe TRBD1 (6 bases). The CDR3 runs 15 residues. The germline V and J ends were trimmed by 2 bases and 3 bases, with 13 bases remaining between them. CDR1 is SGHTA, CDR2 FQGNSA, per germline. The DNA for the CDR3 is TGTGCCAGCAGCTTAACCACAGGGCGGGAAGAGACCCAGTACTTC. Encoded protein: CASSLTTGREETQYF.

This chain joins TRBV29-1 and TRBJ1-1; D perhaps matches TRBD1 (5 bases). This CDR3 has 12 residues. The ends were cut back, 7 bases at V and 6 bases at J, with 15 bases in the middle. Germline V lookup: CDR1 SQVTM, CDR2 ANQGSEA. CDR3 DNA: TGCAGCGCAGCTCTGGGGGAGGCTGAAGCTTTCTTT. Protein: CSAALGEAEAFF.

The chain joins TRBV7-2 to TRBJ2-3; D is uncertain. V lost 1 base and J lost 6, with 11 bases in between. Germline CDR1 SGHTA, CDR2 FQGNSA. CDR3 length: 14 residues. CDR3 region: CASSLVEGWDTQYF. CDR3 in DNA: TGTGCCAGCAGCTTAGTGGAAGGGTGGGATACGCAGTATTTT.

The chain employs TRBV10-3 and TRBJ2-7; 7 bases fit TRBD1. The germline CDR1 and CDR2 sequences are ENHRY and SYGVKD. The CDR3 covers 15 residues. With V trimmed by 4 bases and J by 1 base, 7 bases remained unmatched. The CDR3 spells CAISGSRDSSYEQYV. The CDR3 DNA reads TGTGCCATCAGTGGTTCCCGGGACAGTTCCTACGAGCAGTACGTC.

A few counts support this clone. The chain employs TRBV18 and TRBJ1-1; TRBD1 matches at 9 bases. The CDR3 extends over 15 amino acids. The germline CDR1 and CDR2 sequences are KGHSH and LQKENI. The J segment lost 7 bases and the V segment lost 5 bases, leaving 11 bases of the junction unmatched. DNA for the CDR3: TGTGCCAGCTCAAGCCTGGGACAGGGAGGCGGTGAAGCTTTCTTT. Residues: CASSSLGQGGGEAFF. Looking up the rest from reference TRBV18 and TRBJ1-1 gives the full variable domain: NAGVMQNPRHLVRRRGQEARLRCSPMKGHSHVYWYRQLPEEGLKFMVYLQKENIIDESGMPKERFSAEFPKEGPSILRIQQVVRGDSAAYFCASSSLGQGGGEAFFGQGTRLTVV.